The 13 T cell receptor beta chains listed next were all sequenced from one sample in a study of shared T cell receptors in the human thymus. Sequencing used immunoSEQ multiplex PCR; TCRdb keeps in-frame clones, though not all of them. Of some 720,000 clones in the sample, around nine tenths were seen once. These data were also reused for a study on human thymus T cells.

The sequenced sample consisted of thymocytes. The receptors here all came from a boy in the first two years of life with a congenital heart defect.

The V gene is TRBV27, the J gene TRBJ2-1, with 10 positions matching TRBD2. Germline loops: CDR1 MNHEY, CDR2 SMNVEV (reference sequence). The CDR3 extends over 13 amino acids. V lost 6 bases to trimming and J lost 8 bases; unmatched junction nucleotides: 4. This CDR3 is CASSTSGIDEQFF. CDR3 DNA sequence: TGTGCCAGCAGCACTAGCGGGATCGATGAGCAGTTCTTC.

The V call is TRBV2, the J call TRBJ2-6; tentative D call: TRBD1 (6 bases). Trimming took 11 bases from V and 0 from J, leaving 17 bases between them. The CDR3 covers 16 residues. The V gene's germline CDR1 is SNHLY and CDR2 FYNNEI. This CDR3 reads CAAPRDTSSGANVLTF. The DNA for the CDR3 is TGTGCCGCCCCCCGGGACACGAGCTCTGGGGCCAACGTCCTGACTTTC.

CDR3 in amino acids: CASSFGTGGNQPQHF. The CDR3 nucleotides are TGTGCCAGCAGCTTCGGGACAGGGGGCAATCAGCCCCAGCATTTT. V is TRBV7-2 and J is TRBJ1-5; 10 bases match TRBD1. CDR3 size: 15 residues. With 3 bases clipped from V and 2 bases from J, the junction kept 1 base outside the gene matches. CDR1 SGHTA and CDR2 FQGNSA come from the germline V gene.

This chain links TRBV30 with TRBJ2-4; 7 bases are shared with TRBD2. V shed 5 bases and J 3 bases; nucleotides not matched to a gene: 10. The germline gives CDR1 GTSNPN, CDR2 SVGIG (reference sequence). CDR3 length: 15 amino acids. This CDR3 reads CAWGGRGRGKNIQYF. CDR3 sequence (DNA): TGTGCCTGGGGTGGCCGGGGGAGGGGCAAAAACATTCAGTACTTC.

The CDR3 here is CASSDKTGEPGELFF. Written as DNA, the CDR3 is TGTGCCAGCAGTGACAAGACAGGGGAGCCCGGGGAGCTGTTTTTT. The chain uses TRBV6-4 and TRBJ2-2, with 8 bases fitting TRBD1. V lost 2 bases and J lost 6; bases outside the gene matches: 5. CDR1 MRHNA and CDR2 SNTAGT come from the germline V gene. The CDR3 totals 15 residues.

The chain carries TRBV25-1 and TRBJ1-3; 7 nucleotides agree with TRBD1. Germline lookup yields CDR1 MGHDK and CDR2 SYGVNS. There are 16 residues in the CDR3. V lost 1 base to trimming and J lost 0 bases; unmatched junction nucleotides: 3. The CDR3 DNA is TGTGCCAGCAGTGAATCGACAGGGCACTCTGGAAACACCATATATTTT. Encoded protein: CASSESTGHSGNTIYF.

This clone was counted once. CDR3 region: CASSLVRRTSGTYEQYF. The CDR3 bases are TGTGCCAGCAGCTTAGTAAGAAGGACTAGCGGAACCTACGAGCAGTACTTC. This rearrangement joins TRBV7-2 to TRBJ2-7; TRBD2 aligns across 10 bases. The V segment lost 1 base and the J segment 2 bases; nucleotides outside the gene matches: 8. This CDR3 has 17 residues. CDR1 SGHTA and CDR2 FQGNSA come from the germline V gene.

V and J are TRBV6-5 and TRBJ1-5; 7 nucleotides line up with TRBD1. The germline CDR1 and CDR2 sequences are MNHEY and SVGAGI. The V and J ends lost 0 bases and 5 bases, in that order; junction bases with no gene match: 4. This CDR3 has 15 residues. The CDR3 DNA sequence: TGTGCCAGCAGTTACTCCCAGGGGGAGGATCAGCCCCAGCATTTT. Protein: CASSYSQGEDQPQHF.

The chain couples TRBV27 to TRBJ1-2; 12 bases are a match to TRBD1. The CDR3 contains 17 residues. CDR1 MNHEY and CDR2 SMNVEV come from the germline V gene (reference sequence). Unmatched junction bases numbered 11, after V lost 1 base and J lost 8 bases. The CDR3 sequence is CASSLYYGDRGPEGYTF. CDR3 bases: TGTGCCAGCAGTTTATATTATGGGGACAGGGGGCCTGAAGGCTACACCTTC.

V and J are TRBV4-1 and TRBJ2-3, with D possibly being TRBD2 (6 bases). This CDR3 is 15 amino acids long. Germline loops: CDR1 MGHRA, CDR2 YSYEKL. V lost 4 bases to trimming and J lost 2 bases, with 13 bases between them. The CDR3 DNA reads TGCGCCAGCAGCCCTATAGCGGTCCACACAGATACGCAGTATTTT. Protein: CASSPIAVHTDTQYF.

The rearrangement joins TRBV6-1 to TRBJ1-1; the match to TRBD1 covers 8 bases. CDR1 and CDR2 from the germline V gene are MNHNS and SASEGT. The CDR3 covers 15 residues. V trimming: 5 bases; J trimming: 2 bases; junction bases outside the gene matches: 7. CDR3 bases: TGTGCCAGCAGTTCGGACAGGGAACCCAACACTGAAGCTTTCTTT. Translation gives CASSSDREPNTEAFF.

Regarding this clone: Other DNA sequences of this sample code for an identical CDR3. CDR3: CASSQEASGRTGELFF. CDR3 DNA: TGCGCCAGCAGCCAAGAGGCTAGCGGGAGAACCGGGGAGCTGTTTTTT. This rearrangement joins TRBV4-1 to TRBJ2-2, with 10 positions matching TRBD2. Germline CDR1 and CDR2: MGHRA and YSYEKL. The J segment lost 5 bases and the V segment lost 0 bases, leaving 3 bases of the junction unmatched. This CDR3 is built from 16 residues.

For the CDR3, the DNA is TGTGCCAGCAGCTTGGATTGGTGTACAGGGGTGAGGACTGAAGCTTTCTTT. Protein product: CASSLDWCTGVRTEAFF. The chain links TRBV5-6 to TRBJ1-1, with 7 bases aligning to TRBD1. This CDR3 is 17 amino acids long. CDR1 is SGHDT and CDR2 is YYEEEE in the germline V gene. Trimming at V came to 0 bases and at J to 5 bases, leaving 13 bases not matched to a gene.